The 16 T cell receptor beta chains reported below all come from one sample, sequenced in a study of T cells in women clearing cervical HPV infection. Sequencing used immunoSEQ multiplex PCR; TCRdb keeps in-frame clones, though not all of them. Its table records around 20,000 clones. The sample consisted of blood buffy coat. These receptors came from a woman between 18 and 75 years old with a cervical HPV16 infection that either progressed to CIN3+ or cleared (not recorded which).

With respect to this clone: Read data end 3 residues before the CDR3 end; the end is taken from the germline J gene. The chain employs TRBV7-9 and TRBJ2-1; 9 bases match TRBD2. This CDR3 has 13 amino acids. V was clipped by 5 bases and J by 7 bases; unmatched bases: 3. Germline-derived CDR1 and CDR2 are SEHNR and FQNEAQ (reference sequence). CDR3 sequence: CASSQAGGNEQFF. Incomplete CDR3 DNA: TGTGCCAGCAGCCAAGCGGGGGGAAATGAG.

Note on this clone: The junction departs from germline at one end; a sequencing error may be responsible. This chain's CDR3 is CTSSQGLRDSHSPLHF. CDR3 DNA (partial): TGCACCAGCAGCCAAGGACTCAGGGATTCACATTCACCC. The V call is TRBV4-1, the J call TRBJ1-6; TRBD1 is a possible D gene (5 bases). The read ends 3 residues before the CDR3 terminus; that terminus is restored from the germline J gene. CDR1 MGHRA and CDR2 YSYEKL come from the germline V gene. This CDR3 has 16 residues.

Regarding this clone: The sequence runs out 3 residues before the end of the CDR3; the remainder is reconstructed from the germline J gene. The chain is built from TRBV6-1 and TRBJ2-7, with D perhaps being TRBD1 or TRBD2 (7 bases each). CDR1 and CDR2 (germline): MNHNS, SASEGT. The CDR3 length is 13 residues. The V end lost 4 bases, the J end lost 6 bases, and 13 bases lay between the germline ends. The CDR3 bases that were read are TGTGCCAGCAGTGGGGAGGGGGCCGTCGAG. Its translation is CASSGEGAVE. The whole CDR3 protein is CASSGEGAVEQYF.

Concerning this clone itself: Coverage ceases 3 residues before the CDR3 finishes, and the germline J gene fills in the end. The chain joins TRBV7-2 to TRBJ1-1, with a possible D match to TRBD1 (6 bases). The CDR3 consists of 14 residues. V dropped 5 bases and J dropped 3 bases, with 13 bases sitting between them. Germline CDR1 SGHTA, CDR2 FQGNSA. The CDR3 is CASSLTHRDTEAFF. The sequenced CDR3 bases are TGTGCCAGCAGCCTGACTCACAGGGACACTGAA.

In regard to this clone: The sequence runs out 3 residues before the end of the CDR3; the remainder is reconstructed from the germline J gene. The rearrangement uses TRBV6-1 and TRBJ1-6, with D maybe TRBD1 (6 bases). V lost 4 bases and J 5 bases, leaving 15 bases between the germline ends. The V gene's germline CDR1 is MNHNS and CDR2 SASEGT. The CDR3 covers 16 residues. CDR3 protein: CASSVWRGPDNSPLHF. The part of the CDR3 DNA that was read is TGTGCCAGCAGTGTATGGCGGGGGCCTGATAATTCACCC.

On this clone: The read stops 3 residues short of the end of the CDR3; the missing end is completed from the germline J gene. The chain combines TRBV7-2 with TRBJ1-4; 7 bases map to TRBD1. Germline V gene data show CDR1 as SGHTA and CDR2 as FQGNSA. CDR3 length equals 14 residues. The sequenced part of the CDR3 DNA is TGTGCCAGCAGCCCTGGACAGGCTAATTCACCA. This codes for CASSPGQANSP. From start to end, the CDR3 is CASSPGQANSPLFF.

With regard to this clone: Sequencing ends 3 residues short of the CDR3 end; the germline J gene provides the rest. V usage is TRBV19 and J usage is TRBJ2-1, with 11 bases aligning to TRBD2. This CDR3 contains 13 residues. The V segment lost 8 bases and the J segment 9 bases; nucleotides outside the gene matches: 6. Looked up from germline, CDR1 is LNHDA and CDR2 is SQIVND (reference sequence). The sequenced part of the CDR3 DNA is TGTGCCAGTTCGACTAGCGGGGTCGGTGAG. Translation: CASSTSGVGE. The CDR3, in full, reads CASSTSGVGEQFF. Variable domain in full (rest from reference TRBV19 and TRBJ2-1): DGGITQSPKYLFRKEGQNVTLSCEQNLNHDAMYWYRQDPGQGLRLIYYSQIVNDFQKGDIAEGYSVSREKKESFPLTVTSAQKNPTAFYLCASSTSGVGEQFFGPGTRLTVL.

Comments on this clone: The read halts 3 residues ahead of the CDR3 end, with the missing end drawn from the germline J gene. The J gene is TRBJ1-5, the V gene TRBV6-2 or TRBV6-3; 7 bases are shared with TRBD1. The CDR3 consists of 15 residues. The germline CDR1 and CDR2 sequences are MNHEY and SVGEGT. V lost 6 bases, J lost 6 bases, and 11 bases stayed unmatched. CDR3 amino acids: CASSAQGMIAQPQHF. The part of the CDR3 DNA that was read is TGTGCCAGCAGCGCACAGGGGATGATCGCTCAGCCC.

Points on this clone: The DNA ends 3 residues before the CDR3 does, and the rest of the CDR3 is filled in from the germline J gene. The rearrangement links TRBV20-1 to TRBJ2-5, with D tentatively TRBD1 (6 bases). The CDR3 has 13 residues. Trimming stripped 5 bases from V and 5 bases from J, with 15 bases between. Germline V gives CDR1 DFQATT, CDR2 SNEGSKA (reference sequence). Incomplete CDR3 DNA: TGCAGTGCTTTACAGGGAAGAGGGGAGACC. Translating it yields CSALQGRGET. The whole CDR3 sequence is CSALQGRGETQYF.

CDR3 loop: CSATGGATKNIQYF. The sequenced CDR3 bases are TGCAGTGCCACAGGGGGCGCGACCAAAAACATT. The rearrangement uses TRBV20-1 and TRBJ2-4; 9 positions match TRBD1. Sequencing ends 3 residues short of the CDR3 end; the germline J gene provides the rest. The CDR3 consists of 14 residues. V lost 6 bases to trimming and J lost 2 bases; unmatched junction nucleotides: 5. Germline CDR1 DFQATT, CDR2 SNEGSKA (reference sequence).

Of note for this clone: The read comes to an end 3 residues before the CDR3 does, leaving the germline J gene to fill in the end. The chain combines TRBV19 with TRBJ1-4; D gene ambiguous. The CDR3 spans 15 residues. Per the germline V gene, CDR1 is LNHDA and CDR2 is SQIVND (reference sequence). The DNA read from the CDR3 is TGTGCCAGTAGTATTGAGCCGGCGGGGAATTCACCA. Translation: CASSIEPAGNSP. The full CDR3 protein reads CASSIEPAGNSPLFF.

To note about this clone: The read gets to within 3 residues of the CDR3 end, and the germline J gene fills in the rest. The genes are TRBV4-1 and TRBJ2-7; TRBD1 matches at 7 bases. With 2 bases clipped from V and 4 bases from J, the junction kept 14 bases outside the gene matches. From germline, CDR1 is MGHRA and CDR2 YSYEKL. This CDR3 is built from 17 residues. The CDR3 sequence: CASSQPHGTVDGYEQYF. CDR3 DNA, as far as it was read: TGCGCCAGCAGCCAACCCCACGGGACAGTTGATGGTTACGAG.

Regarding this clone: The CDR3 extends 3 residues past the end of the read, so its final part is completed from the germline J gene. The chain joins TRBV18 to TRBJ1-5, with D possibly matching TRBD1 (5 bases). Germline assignment: CDR1 KGHSH and CDR2 LQKENI. The CDR3 extends over 16 amino acids. The CDR3 DNA, read in part, is TGTGCCAGCTCCCGTACTAGCGGGGCGAGCACAGATCCC. Translation: CASSRTSGASTDP. The whole CDR3 reads CASSRTSGASTDPQHF.

Comments on this clone: The read is 3 residues too short to cover the CDR3 end, so that end is filled in from the germline J gene. The rearrangement uses TRBV29-1 and TRBJ2-4; 8 positions agree with TRBD2. Germline V CDR1 and CDR2: SQVTM, ANQGSEA. V shed 7 bases and J 2 bases; nucleotides not matched to a gene: 7. The CDR3 sequence is 14 residues long. The sequenced CDR3 bases are TGCAGCGGCGGCGGCGGGGGGACCAAAAACATT. Its translation is CSGGGGGTKNI. The whole CDR3 reads CSGGGGGTKNIQYF.

A word on this clone: The read halts 3 residues ahead of the CDR3 end, with the missing end drawn from the germline J gene. The V and J genes are TRBV7-2 and TRBJ2-3; D is ambiguous. Germline CDR1 and CDR2: SGHTA and FQGNSA. The CDR3 is made up of 13 amino acids. The CDR3 sequence: CASSQNRNQPQYF. The DNA read from the CDR3 is TGTGCCAGCAGCCAGAACAGAAATCAGCCG.

For this clone: Read sequence stops 3 residues before the CDR3 end, and the germline J gene provides the missing end. This chain links TRBV6-1 with TRBJ1-2; D might be TRBD1 (5 bases). The CDR3 is 14 residues long. Trimming cost V 4 bases and J 4 bases, with 13 bases left between them. Germline values: CDR1 MNHNS, CDR2 SASEGT. The CDR3 sequence: CASSGERDGYGYTF. CDR3 DNA (partial): TGTGCCAGCAGTGGAGAGCGGGACGGCTATGGC.